This T cell receptor (beta chain) was sequenced for a study of blood T cell repertoires in COVID-19. On the study more broadly: Samples came from the United States, Italy and Spain, spanning acute and convalescent COVID-19.

Original handling: The assay estimated nucleated cells by amplifying reference gene primers. Profiling relied on immunoSEQ multiplex PCR, and the TCRdb table lists in-frame clones only, not all of them. The DNA was the basis for D and trimming; V, J and clone size are from that table. The table includes around 100,000 clones, 75% to 90% detected once. This CDR3 has 18 amino acids. Germline V CDR1 and CDR2: SGHNT, YYREEE (reference sequence). Trimming at V came to 3 bases and at J to 0 bases, leaving 9 bases not matched to a gene. Sequencing was done on a sample of peripheral blood. The clonotype was recovered from a man older than 75 with acute or convalescent COVID-19. The V and J genes are TRBV5-4 and TRBJ2-3; TRBD2 matches at 11 bases. In DNA, the CDR3 is TGTGCCAGCAGCTCCGGGACTAGCGGATCTACTAGCACAGATACGCAGTATTTT. This translates into CASSSGTSGSTSTDTQYF.